A selection of T cell receptor beta chains follows, all from one sample in a study of spatial heterogeneity in lung cancer. TCRdb re-called the 5' RACE reads through MiXCR, storing one row per CDR3 protein. The repertoire holds roughly 72,000 distinct CDR3 sequences, with 8% to 9.5% as singletons. Sequenced here: PBMCs, sampled at follow-up. Every receptor here comes from a female donor with early-stage non-small cell lung cancer. The CDR3 runs from the conserved cysteine through the conserved F or W. D genes are given only for firm matches. The size of a clone is reported for some rows only, either as once, few or many, or as a class for expanded clones.

size: -
J: TRBJ2-7
V: TRBV7-6
D: TRBD2
CDR3: CASSGSAREAPDEQYF
DNA: TGTGCCAGCAGCGGTAGCGCGCGGGAGGCCCCCGACGAGCAGTACTTC

size: many
J: TRBJ2-1
V: TRBV5-1
D: -
CDR3: CASSLVATGDNEQFF
DNA: TGCGCCAGCAGCTTGGTGGCGACTGGTGACAATGAGCAGTTCTTC

size: -
J: TRBJ1-2
V: TRBV12-3/TRBV12-4
D: TRBD1
CDR3: CASTPGQGTVGYTF
DNA: TGTGCCAGCACCCCTGGACAGGGCACTGTCGGCTACACCTTC

size: few
J: TRBJ2-2
V: TRBV12-3/TRBV12-4
D: TRBD2
CDR3: CASIPGGLAGRNTGELFF
DNA: TGTGCCAGCATTCCCGGGGGACTAGCGGGGCGGAACACCGGGGAGCTGTTTTTT

size: many
J: TRBJ1-4
V: TRBV14
D: TRBD1
CDR3: CASSRRTGVGATNEKLFF
DNA: TGTGCCAGCAGCCGTCGGACAGGGGTAGGGGCAACTAATGAAAAACTGTTTTTT

size: few
J: TRBJ1-5
V: TRBV15
D: TRBD1
CDR3: CATSSGTGNQPQHF
DNA: TGTGCCACCAGCAGTGGGACAGGCAATCAGCCCCAGCATTTT

size: many
J: TRBJ1-4
V: TRBV15
D: TRBD1
CDR3: CATSNPGTGYEKLFF
DNA: TGTGCCACCAGCAACCCGGGGACAGGGTATGAAAAACTGTTTTTT

size: many
J: TRBJ1-5
V: TRBV27
D: TRBD1
CDR3: CASKDRAYSNQPQHF
DNA: TGTGCCAGTAAGGACAGGGCTTATAGCAATCAGCCCCAGCATTTT

size: many
J: TRBJ2-2
V: TRBV7-3
D: -
CDR3: CASSLYAENTGELFF
DNA: TGTGCCAGCAGCTTATATGCAGAGAACACCGGGGAGCTGTTTTTT

size: many
J: TRBJ1-2
V: TRBV6-1
D: -
CDR3: CAGQVANYGYTF
DNA: TGTGCCGGGCAGGTAGCTAACTATGGCTACACCTTC

size: few
J: TRBJ2-5
V: TRBV12-3/TRBV12-4
D: TRBD1
CDR3: CASSSGTGAETQYF
DNA: TGTGCCAGCAGTTCCGGGACAGGGGCCGAGACCCAGTACTTC

size: many
J: TRBJ2-5
V: TRBV20-1
D: -
CDR3: CSARDRSSAQETQYF
DNA: TGCAGTGCTAGAGATCGGTCCAGTGCCCAAGAGACCCAGTACTTC

size: many
J: TRBJ1-2
V: TRBV4-1
D: -
CDR3: CASSRAGSGRRNYGYTF
DNA: TGCGCCAGCAGCCGCGCAGGCTCCGGACGGCGGAACTATGGCTACACCTTC

size: many
J: TRBJ2-2
V: TRBV19
D: -
CDR3: CASRPLGWEWTGELFF
DNA: TGTGCCAGTAGGCCGCTGGGGTGGGAATGGACCGGGGAGCTGTTTTTT

size: few
J: TRBJ1-2
V: TRBV18
D: -
CDR3: CASSEGPRGNYGYTF
DNA: TGTGCCAGCTCAGAGGGGCCCCGAGGGAACTATGGCTACACCTTC

size: many
J: TRBJ2-3
V: TRBV18
D: -
CDR3: CASSPLAEPDTQYF
DNA: TGTGCCAGCTCACCGCTGGCGGAACCAGATACGCAGTATTTT

size: many
J: TRBJ2-1
V: TRBV5-1
D: TRBD2
CDR3: CASSWGSGGLTNEQFF
DNA: TGCGCCAGCAGCTGGGGCAGCGGGGGGCTTACAAATGAGCAGTTCTTC

size: -
J: TRBJ1-2
V: TRBV6-1
D: -
CDR3: CASSEPGSYGYTF
DNA: TGTGCCAGCAGTGAACCGGGGTCCTATGGCTACACCTTC

size: many
J: TRBJ1-1
V: TRBV20-1
D: -
CDR3: CSARVGGSEAFF
DNA: TGCAGTGCTAGAGTTGGGGGCTCTGAAGCTTTCTTT

size: many
J: TRBJ1-1
V: TRBV28
D: -
CDR3: CASSLWDFIGTEAFF
DNA: TGTGCCAGCAGTTTATGGGACTTTATCGGCACTGAAGCTTTCTTT